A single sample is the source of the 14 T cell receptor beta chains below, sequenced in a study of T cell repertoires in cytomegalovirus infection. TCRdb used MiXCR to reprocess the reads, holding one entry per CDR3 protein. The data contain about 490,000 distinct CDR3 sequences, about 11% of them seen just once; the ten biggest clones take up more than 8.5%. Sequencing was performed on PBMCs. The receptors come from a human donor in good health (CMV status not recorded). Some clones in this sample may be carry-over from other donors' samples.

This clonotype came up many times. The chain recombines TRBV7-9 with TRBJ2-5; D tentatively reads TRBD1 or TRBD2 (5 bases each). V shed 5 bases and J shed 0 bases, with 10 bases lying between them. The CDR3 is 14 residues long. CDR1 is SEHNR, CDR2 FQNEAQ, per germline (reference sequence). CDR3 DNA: TGTGCCAGCAGCCGGGACGGCCACCAAGAGACCCAGTACTTC. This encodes CASSRDGHQETQYF.

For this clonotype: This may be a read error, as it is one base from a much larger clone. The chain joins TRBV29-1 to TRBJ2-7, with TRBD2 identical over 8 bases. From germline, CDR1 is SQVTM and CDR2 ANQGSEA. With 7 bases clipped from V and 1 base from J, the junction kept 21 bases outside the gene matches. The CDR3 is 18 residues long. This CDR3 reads CSAGASGGGRPRSYEQYF. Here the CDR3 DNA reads TGCAGCGCTGGGGCAAGTGGGGGCGGGAGGCCCAGATCCTACGAGCAGTACTTC.

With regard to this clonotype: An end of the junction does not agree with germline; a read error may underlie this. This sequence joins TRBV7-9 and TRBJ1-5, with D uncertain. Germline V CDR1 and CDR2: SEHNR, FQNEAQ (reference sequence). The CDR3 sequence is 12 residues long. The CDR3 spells CASSSGSQSQHF. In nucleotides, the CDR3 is TGTGCCAGCAGCTCGGGCTCTCAGTCCCAGCATTTT.

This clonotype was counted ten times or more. The CDR3 nucleotides read TGTGCCAGCAGCCAAGCGCCGGACAGCCGTAATGAAAAACTGTTTTTT. The encoded protein is CASSQAPDSRNEKLFF. The chain recombines TRBV4-2 with TRBJ1-4, with a possible D match to TRBD1 (6 bases). V was trimmed by 1 base and J by 4 bases, leaving 13 bases between them. The germline gives CDR1 LGHNA, CDR2 YNFKEQ. This CDR3 spans 16 amino acids.

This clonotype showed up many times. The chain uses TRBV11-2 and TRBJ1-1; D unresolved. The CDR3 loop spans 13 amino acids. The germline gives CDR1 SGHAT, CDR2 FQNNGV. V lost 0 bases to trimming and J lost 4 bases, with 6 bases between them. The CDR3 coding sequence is TGTGCCAGCAGCTTAGATCTACCCACTGAAGCTTTCTTT. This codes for CASSLDLPTEAFF.

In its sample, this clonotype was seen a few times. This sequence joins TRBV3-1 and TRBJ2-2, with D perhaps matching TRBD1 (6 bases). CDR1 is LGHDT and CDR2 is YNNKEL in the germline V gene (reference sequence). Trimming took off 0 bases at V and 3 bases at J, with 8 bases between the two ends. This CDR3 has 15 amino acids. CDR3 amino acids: CASSQEGGDTGELFF. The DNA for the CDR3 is TGTGCCAGCAGCCAAGAAGGGGGAGACACCGGGGAGCTGTTTTTT. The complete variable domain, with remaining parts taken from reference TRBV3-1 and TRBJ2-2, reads DTAVSQTPKYLVTQMGNDKSIKCEQNLGHDTMYWYKQDSKKFLKIMFSYNNKELIINETVPNRFSPKSPDKAHLNLHINSLELGDSAVYFCASSQEGGDTGELFFGEGSRLTVL.

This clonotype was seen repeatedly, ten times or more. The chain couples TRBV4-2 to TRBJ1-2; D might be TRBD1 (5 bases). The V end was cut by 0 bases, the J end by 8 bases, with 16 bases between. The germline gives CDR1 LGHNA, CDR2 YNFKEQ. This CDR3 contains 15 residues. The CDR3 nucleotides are TGTGCCAGCAGCCAAGATGGGTCCGGGGCGGAAGGCTACACCTTC. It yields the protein CASSQDGSGAEGYTF.

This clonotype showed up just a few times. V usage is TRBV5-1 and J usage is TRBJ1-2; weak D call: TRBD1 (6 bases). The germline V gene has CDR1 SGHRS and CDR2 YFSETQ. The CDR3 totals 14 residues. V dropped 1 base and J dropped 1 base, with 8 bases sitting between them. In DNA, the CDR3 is TGCGCCAGCAGCTTGCCGGACAGTAACTATGGCTACACCTTC. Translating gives CASSLPDSNYGYTF.

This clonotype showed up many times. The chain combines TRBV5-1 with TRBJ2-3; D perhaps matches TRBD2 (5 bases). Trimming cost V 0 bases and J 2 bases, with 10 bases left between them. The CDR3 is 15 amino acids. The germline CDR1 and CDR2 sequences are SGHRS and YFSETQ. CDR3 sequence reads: CASSLAASPTDTQYF. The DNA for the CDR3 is TGCGCCAGCAGCTTGGCAGCTAGCCCCACAGATACGCAGTATTTT.

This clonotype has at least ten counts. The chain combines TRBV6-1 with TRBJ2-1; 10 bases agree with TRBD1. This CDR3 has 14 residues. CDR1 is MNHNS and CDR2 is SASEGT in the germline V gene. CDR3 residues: CASEGTGVINEQFF. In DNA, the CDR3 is TGTGCTTCCGAAGGGACAGGGGTTATCAATGAGCAGTTCTTC.

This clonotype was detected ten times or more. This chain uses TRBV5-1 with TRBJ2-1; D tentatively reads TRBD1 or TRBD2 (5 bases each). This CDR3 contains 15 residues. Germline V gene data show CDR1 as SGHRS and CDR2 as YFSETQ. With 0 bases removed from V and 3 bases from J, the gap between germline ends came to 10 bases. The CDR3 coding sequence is TGCGCCAGCAGCTTGGATGGGGACGACTACAATGAGCAGTTCTTC. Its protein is CASSLDGDDYNEQFF.

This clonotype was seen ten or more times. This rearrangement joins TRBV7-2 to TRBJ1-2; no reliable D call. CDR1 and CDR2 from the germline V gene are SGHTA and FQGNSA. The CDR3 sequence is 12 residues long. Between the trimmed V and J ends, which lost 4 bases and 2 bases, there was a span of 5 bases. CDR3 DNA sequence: TGTGCCAGCAGCTACGGAAACTATGGCTACACCTTC. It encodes CASSYGNYGYTF.

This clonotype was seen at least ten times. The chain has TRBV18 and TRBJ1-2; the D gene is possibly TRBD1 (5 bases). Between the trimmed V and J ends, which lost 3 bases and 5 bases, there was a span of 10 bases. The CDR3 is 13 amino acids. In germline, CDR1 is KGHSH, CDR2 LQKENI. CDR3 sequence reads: CASSPGRGYGYTF. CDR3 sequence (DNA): TGTGCCAGCTCACCGGGAAGGGGTTATGGCTACACCTTC.

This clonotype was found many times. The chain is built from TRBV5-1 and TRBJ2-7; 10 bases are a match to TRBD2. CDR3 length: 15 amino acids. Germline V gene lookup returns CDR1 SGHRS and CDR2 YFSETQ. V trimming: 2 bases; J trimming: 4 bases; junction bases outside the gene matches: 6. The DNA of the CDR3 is TGCGCCAGCAGCTTAGCTAGCGGGAGACTGTACGAGCAGTACTTC. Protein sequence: CASSLASGRLYEQYF. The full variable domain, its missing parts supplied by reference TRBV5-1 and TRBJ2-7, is KAGVTQTPRYLIKTRGQQVTLSCSPISGHRSVSWYQQTPGQGLQFLFEYFSETQRNKGNFPGRFSGRQFSNSRSEMNVSTLELGDSALYLCASSLASGRLYEQYFGPGTRLTVT.